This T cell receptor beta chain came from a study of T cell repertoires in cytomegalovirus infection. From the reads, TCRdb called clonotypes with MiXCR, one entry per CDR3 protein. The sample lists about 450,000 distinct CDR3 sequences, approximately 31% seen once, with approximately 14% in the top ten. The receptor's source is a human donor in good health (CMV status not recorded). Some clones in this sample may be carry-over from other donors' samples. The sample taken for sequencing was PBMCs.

CDR3 region: CSLDGTGYGYTF. For the CDR3, the DNA is TGCAGTCTTGATGGTACAGGGTATGGCTACACCTTC. This chain joins TRBV29-1 and TRBJ1-2, with a tentative D call TRBD1 (6 bases). This CDR3 has 12 amino acids. Germline V gene sequence: CDR1 SQVTM, CDR2 ANQGSEA.